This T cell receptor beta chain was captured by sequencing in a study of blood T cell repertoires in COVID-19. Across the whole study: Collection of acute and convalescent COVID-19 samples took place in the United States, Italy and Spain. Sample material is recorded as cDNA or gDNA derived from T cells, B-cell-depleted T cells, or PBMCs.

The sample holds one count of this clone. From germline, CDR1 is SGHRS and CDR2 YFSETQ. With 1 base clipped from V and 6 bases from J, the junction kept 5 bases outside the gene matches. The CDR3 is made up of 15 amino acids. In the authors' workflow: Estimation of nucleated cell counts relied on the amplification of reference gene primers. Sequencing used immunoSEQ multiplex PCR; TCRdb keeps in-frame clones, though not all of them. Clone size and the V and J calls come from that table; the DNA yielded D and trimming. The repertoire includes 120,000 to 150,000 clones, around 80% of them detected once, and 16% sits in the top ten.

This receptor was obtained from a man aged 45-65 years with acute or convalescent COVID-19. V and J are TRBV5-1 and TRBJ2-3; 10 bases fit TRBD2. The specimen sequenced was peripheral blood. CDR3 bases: TGCGCCAGCAGCTTGATTGGGACTAGCGAGGATACGCAGTATTTT. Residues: CASSLIGTSEDTQYF.